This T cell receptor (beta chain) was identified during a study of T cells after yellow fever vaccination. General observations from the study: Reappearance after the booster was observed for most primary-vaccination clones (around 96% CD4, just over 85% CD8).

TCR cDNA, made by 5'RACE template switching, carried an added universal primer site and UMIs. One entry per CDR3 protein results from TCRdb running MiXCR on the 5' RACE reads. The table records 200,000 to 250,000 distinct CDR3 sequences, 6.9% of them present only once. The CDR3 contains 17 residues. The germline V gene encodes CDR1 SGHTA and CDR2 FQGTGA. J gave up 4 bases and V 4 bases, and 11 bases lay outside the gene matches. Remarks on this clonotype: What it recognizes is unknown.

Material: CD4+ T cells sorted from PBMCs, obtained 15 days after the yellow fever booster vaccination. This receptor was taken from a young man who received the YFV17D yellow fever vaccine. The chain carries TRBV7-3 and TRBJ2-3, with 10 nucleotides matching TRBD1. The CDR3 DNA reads TGTGCCAGCAGCTATAGTCCGGGACAGGGGCTTTCAGATACGCAGTATTTT. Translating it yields CASSYSPGQGLSDTQYF.